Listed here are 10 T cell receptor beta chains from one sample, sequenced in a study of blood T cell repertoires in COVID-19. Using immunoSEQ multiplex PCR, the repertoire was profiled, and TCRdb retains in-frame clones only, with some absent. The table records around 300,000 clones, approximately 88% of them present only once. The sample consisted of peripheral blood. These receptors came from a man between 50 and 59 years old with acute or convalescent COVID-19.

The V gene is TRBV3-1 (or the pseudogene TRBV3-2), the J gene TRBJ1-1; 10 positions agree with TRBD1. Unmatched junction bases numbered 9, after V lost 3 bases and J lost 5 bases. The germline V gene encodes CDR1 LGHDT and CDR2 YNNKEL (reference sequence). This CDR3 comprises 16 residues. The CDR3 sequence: CASSHPEGTGVTEAFF. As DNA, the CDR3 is TGTGCCAGCAGCCACCCGGAGGGGACAGGGGTGACTGAAGCTTTCTTT.

CDR3 sequence reads: CASMAGGLDEQFF. CDR3 bases: TGTGCCAGCATGGCGGGGGGGCTGGATGAGCAGTTCTTC. The rearrangement joins TRBV2 to TRBJ2-1; 9 nucleotides match TRBD2. Germline-derived CDR1 and CDR2 are SNHLY and FYNNEI. The CDR3 extends over 13 amino acids. J gave up 8 bases and V 7 bases, and 6 bases lay outside the gene matches.

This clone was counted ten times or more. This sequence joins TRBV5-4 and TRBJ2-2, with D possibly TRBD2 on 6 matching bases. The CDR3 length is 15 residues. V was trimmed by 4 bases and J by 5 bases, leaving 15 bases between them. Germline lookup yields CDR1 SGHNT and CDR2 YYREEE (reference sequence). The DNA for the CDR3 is TGTGCCAGCAGCCCCCGGAGAGGGAGGACCGGGGAGCTGTTTTTT. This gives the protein CASSPRRGRTGELFF.

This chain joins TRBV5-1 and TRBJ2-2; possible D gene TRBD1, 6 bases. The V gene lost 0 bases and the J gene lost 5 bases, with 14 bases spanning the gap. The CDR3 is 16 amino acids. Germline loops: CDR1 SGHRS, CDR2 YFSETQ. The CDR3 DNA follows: TGCGCCAGCAGCTTGGCCCAGGGGCACCTGACCGGGGAGCTGTTTTTT. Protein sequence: CASSLAQGHLTGELFF.

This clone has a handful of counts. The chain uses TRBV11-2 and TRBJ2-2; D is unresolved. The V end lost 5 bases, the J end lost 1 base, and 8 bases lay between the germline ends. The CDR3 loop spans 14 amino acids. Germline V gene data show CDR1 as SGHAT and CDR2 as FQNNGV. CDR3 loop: CASSDWRNTGELFF. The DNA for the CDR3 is TGTGCCAGCAGCGACTGGAGGAACACCGGGGAGCTGTTTTTT.

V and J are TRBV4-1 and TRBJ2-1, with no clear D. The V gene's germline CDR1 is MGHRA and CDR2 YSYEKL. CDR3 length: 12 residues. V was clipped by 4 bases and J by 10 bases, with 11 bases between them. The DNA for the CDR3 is TGCGCCAGCAGCCCTTCACACCTGGAGCAGTTCTTC. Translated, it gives CASSPSHLEQFF.

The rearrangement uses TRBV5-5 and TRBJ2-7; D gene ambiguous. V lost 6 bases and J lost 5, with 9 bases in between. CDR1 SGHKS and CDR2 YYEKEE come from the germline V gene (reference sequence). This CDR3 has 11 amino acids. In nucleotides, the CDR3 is TGTGCCAGCACACTTCGGGACGAGCAGTACTTC. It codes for CASTLRDEQYF.

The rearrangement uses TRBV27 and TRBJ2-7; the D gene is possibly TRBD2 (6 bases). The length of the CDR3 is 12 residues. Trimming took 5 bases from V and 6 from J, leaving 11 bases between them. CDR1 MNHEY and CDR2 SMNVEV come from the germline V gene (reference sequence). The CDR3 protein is CASSLGGSEQYF. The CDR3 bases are TGTGCCAGCAGTCTGGGGGGAAGCGAGCAGTACTTC.

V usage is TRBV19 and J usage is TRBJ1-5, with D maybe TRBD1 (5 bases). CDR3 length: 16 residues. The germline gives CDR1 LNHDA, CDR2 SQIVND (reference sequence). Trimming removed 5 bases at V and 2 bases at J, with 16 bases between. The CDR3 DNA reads TGTGCCAGTAGTCCCGGGGGGGACCTGGGCAATCAGCCCCAGCATTTT. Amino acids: CASSPGGDLGNQPQHF.

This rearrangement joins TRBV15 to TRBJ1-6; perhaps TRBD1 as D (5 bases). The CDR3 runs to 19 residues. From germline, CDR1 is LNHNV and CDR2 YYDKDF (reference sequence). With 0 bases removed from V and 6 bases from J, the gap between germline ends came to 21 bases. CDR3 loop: CATSRDPPGGGRSNSPLHF. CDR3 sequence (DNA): TGTGCCACCAGCAGAGATCCTCCGGGGGGGGGTCGGTCTAATTCACCCCTCCACTTT.